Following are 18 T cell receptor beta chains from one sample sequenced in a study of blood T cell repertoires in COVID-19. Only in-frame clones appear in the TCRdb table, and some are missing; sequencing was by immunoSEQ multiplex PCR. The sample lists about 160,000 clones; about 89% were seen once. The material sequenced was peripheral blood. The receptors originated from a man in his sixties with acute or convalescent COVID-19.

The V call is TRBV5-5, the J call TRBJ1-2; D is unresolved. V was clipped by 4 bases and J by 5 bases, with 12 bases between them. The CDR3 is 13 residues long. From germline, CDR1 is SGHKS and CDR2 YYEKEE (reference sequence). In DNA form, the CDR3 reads TGTGCCAGCAGCAAGGACGGGAGTTATGGCTACACCTTC. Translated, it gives CASSKDGSYGYTF.

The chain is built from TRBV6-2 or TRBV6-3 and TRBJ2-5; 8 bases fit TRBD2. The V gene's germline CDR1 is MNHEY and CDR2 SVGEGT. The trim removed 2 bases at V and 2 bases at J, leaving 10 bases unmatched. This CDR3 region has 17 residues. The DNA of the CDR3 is TGTGCCAGCAGTTACCCGATGTCCGCGGGGGGTCAAGAGACCCAGTACTTC. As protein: CASSYPMSAGGQETQYF.

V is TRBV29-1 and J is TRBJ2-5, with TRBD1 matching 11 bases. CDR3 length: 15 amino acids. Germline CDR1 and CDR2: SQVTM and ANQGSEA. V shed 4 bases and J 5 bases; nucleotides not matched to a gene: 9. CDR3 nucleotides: TGCAGCGTTGTAGGGAGGACAGGGGGCTTGGAGACCCAGTACTTC. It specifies CSVVGRTGGLETQYF. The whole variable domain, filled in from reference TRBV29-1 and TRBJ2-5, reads SAVISQKPSRDICQRGTSLTIQCQVDSQVTMMFWYRQQPGQSLTLIATANQGSEATYESGFVIDKFPISRPNLTFSTLTVSNMSPEDSSIYLCSVVGRTGGLETQYFGPGTRLLVL.

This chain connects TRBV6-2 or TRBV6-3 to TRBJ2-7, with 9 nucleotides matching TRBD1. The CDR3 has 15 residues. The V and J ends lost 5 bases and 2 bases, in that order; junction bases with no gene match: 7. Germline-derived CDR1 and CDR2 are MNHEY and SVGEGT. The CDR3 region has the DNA TGTGCCAGCAGTGGAACCGGGACAGGGACCTACGAGCAGTACTTC. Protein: CASSGTGTGTYEQYF.

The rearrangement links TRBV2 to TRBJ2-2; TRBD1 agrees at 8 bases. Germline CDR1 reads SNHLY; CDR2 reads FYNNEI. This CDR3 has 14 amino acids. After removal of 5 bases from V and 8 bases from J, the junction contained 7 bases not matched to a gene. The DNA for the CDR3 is TGTGCCAGCAGTCGGACAGGGTCCGTGGGGGAGCTGTTTTTT. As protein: CASSRTGSVGELFF.

CDR3 in amino acids: CSVVWRGGLDTQYF. Written as DNA, the CDR3 is TGCAGCGTTGTTTGGCGGGGGGGCCTAGATACGCAGTATTTT. The V gene is TRBV29-1, the J gene TRBJ2-3; 9 bases fit TRBD2. Germline-derived CDR1 and CDR2 are SQVTM and ANQGSEA. The CDR3 totals 14 residues. J was trimmed by 5 bases and V by 4 bases; bases with no gene match: 7.

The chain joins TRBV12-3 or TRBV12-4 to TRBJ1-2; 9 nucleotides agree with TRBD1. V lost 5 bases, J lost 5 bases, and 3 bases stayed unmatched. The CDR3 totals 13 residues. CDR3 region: CASSTGGSYGYTF. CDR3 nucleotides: TGTGCCAGCAGTACAGGGGGCAGTTATGGCTACACCTTC.

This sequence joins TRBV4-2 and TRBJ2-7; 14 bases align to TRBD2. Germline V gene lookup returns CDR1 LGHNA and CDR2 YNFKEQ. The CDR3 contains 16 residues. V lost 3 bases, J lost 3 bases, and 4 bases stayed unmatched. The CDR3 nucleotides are TGTGCCAGCAGCCAGCCCGGGACTAGCGGGAGCTACGAGCAGTACTTC. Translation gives CASSQPGTSGSYEQYF.

In nucleotides, the CDR3 is TGTGCCAGCAGCTTTTCGGGACAGGGTGGTAATTCACCCCTCCACTTT. This codes for CASSFSGQGGNSPLHF. The V gene is TRBV7-9, the J gene TRBJ1-6, with 9 bases identical to TRBD1. The CDR3 runs 16 residues. The germline gives CDR1 SEHNR, CDR2 FQNEAQ (reference sequence). With 3 bases clipped from V and 6 bases from J, the junction kept 6 bases outside the gene matches.

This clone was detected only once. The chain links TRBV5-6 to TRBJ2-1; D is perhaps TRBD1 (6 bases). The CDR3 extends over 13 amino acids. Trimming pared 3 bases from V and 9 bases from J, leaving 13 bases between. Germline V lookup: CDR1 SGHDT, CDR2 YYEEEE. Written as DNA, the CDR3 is TGTGCCAGCAGCTCTGGACAGACCGTTGAGCAGTTCTTC. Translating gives CASSSGQTVEQFF.

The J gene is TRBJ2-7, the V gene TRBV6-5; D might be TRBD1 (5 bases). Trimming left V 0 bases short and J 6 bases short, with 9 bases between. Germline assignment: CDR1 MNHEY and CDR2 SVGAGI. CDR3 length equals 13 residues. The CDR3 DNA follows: TGTGCCAGCAGTTACTCGCCAGGGTCCGAGCAGTACTTC. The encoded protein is CASSYSPGSEQYF.

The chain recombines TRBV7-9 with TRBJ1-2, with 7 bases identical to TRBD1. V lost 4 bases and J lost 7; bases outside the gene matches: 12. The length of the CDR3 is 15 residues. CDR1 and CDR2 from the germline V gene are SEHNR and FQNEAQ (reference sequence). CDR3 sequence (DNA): TGTGCCAGCAGCTCCCACACAGGGGCCGAGCGTGGCTACACCTTC. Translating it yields CASSSHTGAERGYTF.

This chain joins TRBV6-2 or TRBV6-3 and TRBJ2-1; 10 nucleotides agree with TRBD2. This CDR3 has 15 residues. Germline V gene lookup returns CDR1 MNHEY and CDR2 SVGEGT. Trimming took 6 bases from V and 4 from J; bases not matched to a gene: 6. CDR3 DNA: TGTGCCAGCAGCAAGGAGCGGGGGGGTTACAATGAGCAGTTCTTC. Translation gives CASSKERGGYNEQFF.

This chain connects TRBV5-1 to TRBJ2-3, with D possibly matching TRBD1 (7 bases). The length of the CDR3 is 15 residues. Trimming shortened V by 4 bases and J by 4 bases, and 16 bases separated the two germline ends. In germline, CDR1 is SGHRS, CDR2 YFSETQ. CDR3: CASSPRAGGSDTQYF. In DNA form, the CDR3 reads TGCGCCAGCAGCCCGAGGGCAGGGGGGTCAGATACGCAGTATTTT.

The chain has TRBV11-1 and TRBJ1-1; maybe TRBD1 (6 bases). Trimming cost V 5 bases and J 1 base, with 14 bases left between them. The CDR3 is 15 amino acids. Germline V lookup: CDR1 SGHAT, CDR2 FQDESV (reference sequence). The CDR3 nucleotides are TGTGCCAGCAGCAATCCCCAGGGGAGGAACACTGAAGCTTTCTTT. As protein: CASSNPQGRNTEAFF.

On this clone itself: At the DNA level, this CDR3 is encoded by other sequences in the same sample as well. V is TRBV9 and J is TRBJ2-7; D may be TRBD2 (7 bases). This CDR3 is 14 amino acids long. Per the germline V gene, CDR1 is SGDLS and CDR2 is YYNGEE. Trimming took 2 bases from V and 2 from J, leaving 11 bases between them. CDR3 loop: CASSVGGGTYEQYF. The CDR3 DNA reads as TGTGCCAGCAGCGTTGGCGGGGGCACCTACGAGCAGTACTTC.

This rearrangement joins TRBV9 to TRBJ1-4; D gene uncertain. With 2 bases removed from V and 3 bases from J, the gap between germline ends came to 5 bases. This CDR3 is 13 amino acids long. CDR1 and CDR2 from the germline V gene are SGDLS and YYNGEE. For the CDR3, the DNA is TGTGCCAGCAGCGTCTTTTCTAATGAAAAACTGTTTTTT. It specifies CASSVFSNEKLFF. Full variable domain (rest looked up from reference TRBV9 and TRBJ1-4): DSGVTQTPKHLITATGQRVTLRCSPRSGDLSVYWYQQSLDQGLQFLIQYYNGEERAKGNILERFSAQQFPDLHSELNLSSLELGDSALYFCASSVFSNEKLFFGSGTQLSVL.

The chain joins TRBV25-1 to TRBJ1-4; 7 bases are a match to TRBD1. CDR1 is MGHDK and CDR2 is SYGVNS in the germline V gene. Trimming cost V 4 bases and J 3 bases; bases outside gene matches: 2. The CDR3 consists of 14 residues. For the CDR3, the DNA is TGTGCCAGCAGTGGACAGGGTTCTAATGAAAAACTGTTTTTT. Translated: CASSGQGSNEKLFF. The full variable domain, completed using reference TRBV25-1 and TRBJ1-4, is EADIYQTPRYLVIGTGKKITLECSQTMGHDKMYWYQQDPGMELHLIHYSYGVNSTEKGDLSSESTVSRIRTEHFPLTLESARPSHTSQYLCASSGQGSNEKLFFGSGTQLSVL.